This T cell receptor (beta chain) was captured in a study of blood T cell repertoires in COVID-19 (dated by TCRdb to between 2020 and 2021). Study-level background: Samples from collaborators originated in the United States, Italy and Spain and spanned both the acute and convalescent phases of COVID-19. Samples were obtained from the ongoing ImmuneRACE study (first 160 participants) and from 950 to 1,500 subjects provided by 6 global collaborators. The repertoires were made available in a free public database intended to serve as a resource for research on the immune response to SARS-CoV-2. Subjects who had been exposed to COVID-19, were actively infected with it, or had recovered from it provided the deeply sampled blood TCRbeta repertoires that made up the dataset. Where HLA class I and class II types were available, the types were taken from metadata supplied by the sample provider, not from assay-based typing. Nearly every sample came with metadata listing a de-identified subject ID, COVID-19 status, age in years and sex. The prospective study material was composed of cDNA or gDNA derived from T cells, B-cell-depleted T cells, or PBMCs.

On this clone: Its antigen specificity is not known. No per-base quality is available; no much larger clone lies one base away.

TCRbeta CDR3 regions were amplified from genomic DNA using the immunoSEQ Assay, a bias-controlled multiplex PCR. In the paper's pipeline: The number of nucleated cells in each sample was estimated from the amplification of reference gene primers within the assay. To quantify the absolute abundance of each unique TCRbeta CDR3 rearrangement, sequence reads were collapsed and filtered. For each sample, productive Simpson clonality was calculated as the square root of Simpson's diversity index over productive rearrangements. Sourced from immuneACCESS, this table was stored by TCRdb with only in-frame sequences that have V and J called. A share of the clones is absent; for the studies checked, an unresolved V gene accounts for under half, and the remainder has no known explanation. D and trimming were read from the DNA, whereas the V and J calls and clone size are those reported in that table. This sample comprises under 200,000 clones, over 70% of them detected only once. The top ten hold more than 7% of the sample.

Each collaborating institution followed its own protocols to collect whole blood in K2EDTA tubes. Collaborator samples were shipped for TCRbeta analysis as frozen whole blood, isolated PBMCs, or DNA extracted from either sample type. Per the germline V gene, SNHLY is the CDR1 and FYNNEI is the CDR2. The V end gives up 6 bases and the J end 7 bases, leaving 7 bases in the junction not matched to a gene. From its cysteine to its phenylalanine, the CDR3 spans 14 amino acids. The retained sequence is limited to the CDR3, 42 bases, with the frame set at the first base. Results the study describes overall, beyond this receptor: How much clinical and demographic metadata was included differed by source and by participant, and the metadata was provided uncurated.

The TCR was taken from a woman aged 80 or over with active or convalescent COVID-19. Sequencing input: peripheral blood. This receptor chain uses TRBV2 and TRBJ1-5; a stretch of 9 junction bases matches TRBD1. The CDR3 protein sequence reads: CASSADRGGQPQHF. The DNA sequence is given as TGTGCCAGCAGCGCGGACAGGGGAGGCCAGCCCCAGCATTTT.